A selection of T cell receptor beta chains follows, all from one sample in a study of long-term antiretroviral therapy in people with HIV. TCRdb keeps only in-frame clones here, not all; method: immunoSEQ multiplex PCR. Of 20,000 to 25,000 clones listed, 70% to 85% are singletons. The specimen comprised unsorted PBMCs, sampled 0.5 years after starting antiretroviral therapy. The receptor source for this set is a man between 18 and 35 years old with HIV. The CDR3 runs from the conserved cysteine through the conserved F or W. D genes are given only for firm matches. Expanded clones are given a class, and other clones once, few, many or no size at all.

once,TRBJ1-3,TRBD1,TRBV6-5,TGTGCCAGCAGTCTACAGGGGGGATCTGGAAACACCATATATTTT,CASSLQGGSGNTIYF
-,TRBJ2-7,-,TRBV11-2,TGTGCCAGCAGCCCGATCCCTCGGGGTCGCCTCTACGAGCAGTACTTC,CASSPIPRGRLYEQYF
-,TRBJ1-6,-,TRBV27,TGTGCCAGCAGTTTAGGCAGTATTGTGGCAGACTATAATTCACCCCTCCACTTT,CASSLGSIVADYNSPLHF
-,TRBJ2-3,TRBD1,TRBV5-1,TGCGCCAGCAAGCCCGGGACAGGCCTTAGCACAGATACGCAGTATTTT,CASKPGTGLSTDTQYF
-,TRBJ2-1,-,TRBV7-3,TGTGCCAGCAGCTTATTGCGGGGCTCCTACAATGAGCAGTTCTTC,CASSLLRGSYNEQFF
-,TRBJ1-2,TRBD1,TRBV5-6,TGTGCCAGCAGTTCCGGGACAGGGACCTATGGCTACACCTTC,CASSSGTGTYGYTF
-,TRBJ1-1,TRBD1,TRBV4-1,TGCGCCAGCAGCCAATCGACAGGGGGACGGGCTGAAGCTTTCTTT,CASSQSTGGRAEAFF
once,TRBJ2-5,-,TRBV11-1,TGTGCCAGCAGCTCCCGGACAGATTTTGAGACCCAGTACTTC,CASSSRTDFETQYF
-,TRBJ1-1,-,TRBV5-5,TGTGCCAGCAGCCTTTCGGGGGACACTGAAGCTTTCTTT,CASSLSGDTEAFF
-,TRBJ1-5,TRBD1,TRBV30,TGTGCCTGGAGTGTACGGACAGGATCGGGATCGCAGCCCCAGCATTTT,CAWSVRTGSGSQPQHF
-,TRBJ2-1,-,TRBV7-3,TGTGCCAGCAGCCTCCTAGGGGTGAGCTCCTACAATGAGCAGTTCTTC,CASSLLGVSSYNEQFF
-,TRBJ1-1,-,TRBV7-2,TGTGCCAGCAGCTTTCTGGGGGGCACTGAAGCTTTCTTT,CASSFLGGTEAFF
-,TRBJ1-2,TRBD1,TRBV19,TGTGCCAGTAGTATAAATGACAGGGGACGCGGCTACACCTTC,CASSINDRGRGYTF
-,TRBJ2-2,-,TRBV7-9,TGTGCCAGCAGCGCTGTAGGGACTTATGGGGAGCTGTTTTTT,CASSAVGTYGELFF
-,TRBJ1-4,-,TRBV5-4,TGTGCCAGCAGCCCTGGCCTCTCAACTAATGAAAAACTGTTTTTT,CASSPGLSTNEKLFF
-,TRBJ1-6,-,TRBV5-1,TGCGCCAGCAGCGGCTCGACAGATACTAATTCACCCCTCCACTTT,CASSGSTDTNSPLHF
-,TRBJ1-6,-,TRBV11-2,TGTGCCAGCAGCTTAGCTCCGACGGGGAATTCACCCCTCCACTTT,CASSLAPTGNSPLHF
once,TRBJ1-1,-,TRBV6-6,TGTGCCAGCAATCCGGGACGGGAGAACACTGAAGCTTTCTTT,CASNPGRENTEAFF
once,TRBJ2-7,-,TRBV15,TGTGCCACCAGCAGAGATCCCCGAGATCTTCTCGAGCAGTACTTC,CATSRDPRDLLEQYF
-,TRBJ2-1,-,TRBV19,TGTGCCAGTAGTAACCCCCTAGCTATTGAGCAGTTCTTC,CASSNPLAIEQFF
-,TRBJ2-1,TRBD2,TRBV13,TGTGCCAGCAGCCCGACTAGCGGTTTTGTGAATGAGCAGTTCTTC,CASSPTSGFVNEQFF
-,TRBJ2-1,TRBD2,TRBV5-6,TGTGCCAGCAGCTTGGAATTCGGGACTAGCGGGAGTGGAAATGAGCAGTTCTTC,CASSLEFGTSGSGNEQFF
-,TRBJ1-1,TRBD1,TRBV5-5,TGTGCCAGCAGATCGACAGGGAGGAATGAAGCTTTCTTT,CASRSTGRNEAFF
-,TRBJ1-1,-,TRBV28,TGTGCCAGCCACAGTTTTCCTAGTTCGTATGAAGCTTTCTTT,CASHSFPSSYEAFF
-,TRBJ1-1,TRBD1,TRBV2,TGTGCCAGCAGAGCGGACAGGTACATGAACACTGAAGCTTTCTTT,CASRADRYMNTEAFF
-,TRBJ2-1,TRBD2,TRBV11-2,TGTGCCAGCAGCTTACTACGACTAGCGGGAGGGCCGCGAACGCAGTTCTTC,CASSLLRLAGGPRTQFF
once,TRBJ2-1,-,TRBV7-9,TGTGCCAGCAGCTTAGCGCGGACTTTATACAATGAGCAGTTCTTC,CASSLARTLYNEQFF
few,TRBJ2-7,-,TRBV29-1,TGCAGCGTTGAAGGCCAGGGGAAGGAATACGAGCAGTACTTC,CSVEGQGKEYEQYF
few,TRBJ2-1,-,TRBV29-1,TGCAGCGTAACAGGTACATACAATGAGCAGTTCTTC,CSVTGTYNEQFF
-,TRBJ1-2,-,TRBV7-2,TGTGCCAGCAGCTTAACAGCTCGAGGCTACACCTTC,CASSLTARGYTF
once,TRBJ1-4,-,TRBV5-6,TGTGCCAGCAGCTTGATGTCAGTTGGGGTTAATGAAAAACTGTTTTTT,CASSLMSVGVNEKLFF
once,TRBJ1-1,-,TRBV7-9,TGTGCCAGCAGCTTAGAGGTCACAGGGACTGAAGCTTTCTTT,CASSLEVTGTEAFF
-,TRBJ2-7,-,TRBV29-1,TGCAGCGTTGGCCAGGGGGGGCCCTACGAGCAGTACTTC,CSVGQGGPYEQYF
-,TRBJ1-1,-,TRBV7-2,TGTGCCAGCATCACCGACAGGTACCTGAACACTGAAGCTTTCTTT,CASITDRYLNTEAFF
-,TRBJ2-2,TRBD2,TRBV19,TGTGCCGTGCGAGGTCTAGCGGGAGGGTACACCGGGGAGCTGTTTTTT,CAVRGLAGGYTGELFF
-,TRBJ1-1,-,TRBV5-1,TGCGCCAGCAGCTTGGACAGCCACACTGAAGCTTTCTTT,CASSLDSHTEAFF
-,TRBJ2-3,TRBD2,TRBV2,TGTGCCAGCAGTGCGCGGGGGAGCACAGATACGCAGTATTTT,CASSARGSTDTQYF
-,TRBJ1-6,-,TRBV20-1,TGCGCTGCGGAGCGTTCACCCCTCCACTTT,CAAERSPLHF
-,TRBJ2-1,-,TRBV27,TGTGCCAGCAGTTTCAGGGACCTACCCGATGAGCAGTTCTTC,CASSFRDLPDEQFF
-,TRBJ1-1,-,TRBV25-1,TGTGCCAGCACCCCGATCGGGCAGGGCACTGAAGCTTTCTTT,CASTPIGQGTEAFF
few,TRBJ2-7,-,TRBV11-3,TGTGCCAGCAGCTCGACTGGGGGATCCTACGAGCAGTACTTC,CASSSTGGSYEQYF
-,TRBJ1-2,-,TRBV9,TGTGCCAGCAACAATCCAGGGGCGCGGGTAGGCTACACCTTC,CASNNPGARVGYTF
-,TRBJ2-3,-,TRBV19,TGTGCCAGTTCCCCTACAGGCACAGATACGCAGTATTTT,CASSPTGTDTQYF
-,TRBJ2-7,-,TRBV5-1,TGCGCCAGCAGCTTGGGGGGCAGCACAAGCTCCTACGAGCAGTACTTC,CASSLGGSTSSYEQYF
-,TRBJ2-2,TRBD1,TRBV18,TGTGCCAGCTCACCAGAGGACAGGGAACCATCGAACACCGGGGAGCTGTTTTTT,CASSPEDREPSNTGELFF
-,TRBJ2-7,-,TRBV19,TGTGCCAGTAGGCCACGGGACGGCGACGTGCAGTACTTC,CASRPRDGDVQYF
-,TRBJ2-1,TRBD2,TRBV6-5,TGTGCCAGCAGTTACGAGCGGGGTGGGGTAGATGAGCAGTTCTTC,CASSYERGGVDEQFF
-,TRBJ1-4,-,TRBV9,TGTGTCAGCAGCGTAGGTTATGCAACTAATGAAAAACTGTTTTTT,CVSSVGYATNEKLFF
-,TRBJ1-6,-,TRBV11-2,TGTGCCAGCAGCTTAGAACCTGGGTTTAGATCACCCCTCCACTTT,CASSLEPGFRSPLHF
-,TRBJ1-1,-,TRBV27,TGTGCCAGCAGTTTCGGCGGGGGGGAAACTGAAGCTTTCTTT,CASSFGGGETEAFF